These 5 T cell receptor beta chains came from one sample sequenced in a study of blood T cells in healthy people across ages. Through a sample-barcoded 5' primer and a J-beta primer mix, a second PCR was run for roughly 6 to 11 cycles. MiXCR was run by TCRdb on the 5' RACE reads, yielding one entry per CDR3 protein. The sample has 900,000 to 950,000 distinct CDR3 sequences, 25% to 35% seen once. These sequences were also reported in another study, on T cells of mothers and their children.

The sequenced sample consisted of blood. Receptors were obtained from a woman in her forties in good health.

The sample holds many counts of this clonotype. The chain couples TRBV28 to TRBJ2-7, with D perhaps matching TRBD1 (6 bases). Germline V gene sequence: CDR1 MDHEN, CDR2 SYDVKM. V was shortened by 10 bases and J by 3 bases, with 22 bases between the two germline ends. CDR3 size: 15 residues. The CDR3 loop reads CATELDSSTHYEQYF. CDR3 bases: TGTGCCACCGAACTGGACAGCTCGACTCACTACGAGCAGTACTTC.

The CDR3 spells CASSQEAGGKSAGYTF. CDR3 in DNA: TGTGCCAGCAGCCAAGAGGCTGGGGGAAAGAGTGCTGGCTACACCTTC. The chain couples TRBV4-2 to TRBJ1-2; TRBD1 is a possible D gene (5 bases). The germline V and J ends were trimmed by 0 bases and 7 bases, with 18 bases remaining between them. Per the germline V gene, CDR1 is LGHNA and CDR2 is YNFKEQ. CDR3 size: 16 residues.

CDR3 nucleotide sequence: TGTGCCAGCAGTGAAGCGGAAGGGGCGGGCAATCAGCCCCAGCATTTT. It yields the protein CASSEAEGAGNQPQHF. The chain couples TRBV6-1 to TRBJ1-5; TRBD1 might be the D (5 bases). CDR1 and CDR2 (germline): MNHNS, SASEGT. This CDR3 contains 16 residues. V was clipped by 0 bases and J by 2 bases, with 11 bases between them.

The chain joins TRBV7-3 to TRBJ1-1; D possibly corresponds to TRBD1 (5 bases). CDR1 is SGHTA and CDR2 is FQGTGA in the germline V gene. V was shortened by 5 bases and J by 5 bases, with 15 bases between the two germline ends. There are 14 residues in the CDR3. The CDR3 nucleotides read TGTGCCAGCAGCCCTCGTGGCAGGGAGACTGAAGCTTTCTTT. It yields the protein CASSPRGRETEAFF.

The chain is built from TRBV27 and TRBJ1-5, with D possibly matching TRBD1 (5 bases). Trimming took off 3 bases at V and 7 bases at J, with 10 bases between the two ends. The CDR3 runs to 13 residues. CDR1 is MNHEY and CDR2 is SMNVEV in the germline V gene (reference sequence). The CDR3 sequence: CASSLNRGQPQHF. CDR3 sequence (DNA): TGTGCCAGCAGTTTGAATAGGGGCCAGCCCCAGCATTTT.